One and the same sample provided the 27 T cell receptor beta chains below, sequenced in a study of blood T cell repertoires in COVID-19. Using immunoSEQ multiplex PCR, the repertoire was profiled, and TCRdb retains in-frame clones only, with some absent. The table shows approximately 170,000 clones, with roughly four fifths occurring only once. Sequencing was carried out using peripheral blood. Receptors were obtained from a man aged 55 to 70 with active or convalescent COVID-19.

The CDR3 DNA reads TGTGCCAGCAGGCTATACAATGAGCAGTTCTTC. It translates to CASRLYNEQFF. The V and J genes are TRBV28 and TRBJ2-1; no clear D gene. V was clipped by 6 bases and J by 4 bases, with 4 bases between them. CDR1 is MDHEN, CDR2 SYDVKM, per germline. The CDR3 has 11 residues.

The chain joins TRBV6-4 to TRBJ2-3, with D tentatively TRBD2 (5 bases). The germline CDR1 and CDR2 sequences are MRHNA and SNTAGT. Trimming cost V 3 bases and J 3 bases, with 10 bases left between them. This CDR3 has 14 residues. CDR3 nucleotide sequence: TGTGCCAGCAGTGAGATCGGGGAAACAGATACGCAGTATTTT. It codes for CASSEIGETDTQYF.

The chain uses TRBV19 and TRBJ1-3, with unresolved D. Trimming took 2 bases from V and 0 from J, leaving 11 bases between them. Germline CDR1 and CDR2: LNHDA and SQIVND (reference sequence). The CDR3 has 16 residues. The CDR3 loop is CASSIQGAASGNTIYF. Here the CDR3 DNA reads TGTGCCAGTAGTATACAAGGAGCTGCCTCTGGAAACACCATATATTTT.

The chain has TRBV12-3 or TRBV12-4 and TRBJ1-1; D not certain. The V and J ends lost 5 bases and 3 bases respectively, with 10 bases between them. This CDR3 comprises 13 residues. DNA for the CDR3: TGTGCCAGCAGTCAACTCTTCGACACTGAAGCTTTCTTT. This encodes CASSQLFDTEAFF.

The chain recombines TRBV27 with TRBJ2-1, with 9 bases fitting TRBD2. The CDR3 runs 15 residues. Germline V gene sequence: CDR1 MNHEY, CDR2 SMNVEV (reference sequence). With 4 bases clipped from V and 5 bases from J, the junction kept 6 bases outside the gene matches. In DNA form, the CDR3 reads TGTGCCAGCAGTTGGGGGGTAGCGGGAGACAATGAGCAGTTCTTC. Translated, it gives CASSWGVAGDNEQFF.

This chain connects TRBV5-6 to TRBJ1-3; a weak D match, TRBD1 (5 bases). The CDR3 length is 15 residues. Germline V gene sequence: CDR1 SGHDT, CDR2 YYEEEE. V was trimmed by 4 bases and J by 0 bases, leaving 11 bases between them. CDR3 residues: CASSRRGGSGNTIYF. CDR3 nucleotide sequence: TGTGCCAGCAGCCGGCGCGGGGGCTCTGGAAACACCATATATTTT.

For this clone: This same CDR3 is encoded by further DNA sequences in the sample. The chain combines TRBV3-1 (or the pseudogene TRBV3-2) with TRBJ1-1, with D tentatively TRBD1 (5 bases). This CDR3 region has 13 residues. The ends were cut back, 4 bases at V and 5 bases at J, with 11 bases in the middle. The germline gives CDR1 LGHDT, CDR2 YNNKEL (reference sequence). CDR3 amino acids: CASSRRGGTEAFF. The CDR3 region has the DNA TGTGCCAGCAGCCGCCGCGGGGGGACTGAAGCTTTCTTT.

CDR3 nucleotides: TGTGCCATCGCGACTAGCGGGAGTCTCGAGACCCAGTACTTC. Its translation is CAIATSGSLETQYF. V gene TRBV7-9 combines with J gene TRBJ2-5; 12 positions match TRBD2. Germline V gives CDR1 SEHNR, CDR2 FQNEAQ (reference sequence). V lost 10 bases, J lost 5 bases, and 8 bases stayed unmatched. This CDR3 spans 14 amino acids. The variable domain in full, with the rest retrieved from reference TRBV7-9 and TRBJ2-5, is DTGVSQNPRHKITKRGQNVTFRCDPISEHNRLYWYRQTLGQGPEFLTYFQNEAQLEKSRLLSDRFSAERPKGSFSTLEIQRTEQGDSAMYLCAIATSGSLETQYFGPGTRLLVL.

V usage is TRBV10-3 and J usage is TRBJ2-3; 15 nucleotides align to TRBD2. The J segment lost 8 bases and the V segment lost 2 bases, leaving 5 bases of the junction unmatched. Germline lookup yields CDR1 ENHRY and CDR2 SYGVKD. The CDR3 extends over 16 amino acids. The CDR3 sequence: CAISEGLAGGPGTQYF. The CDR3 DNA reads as TGTGCCATCAGTGAGGGACTAGCGGGGGGGCCGGGTACGCAGTATTTT.

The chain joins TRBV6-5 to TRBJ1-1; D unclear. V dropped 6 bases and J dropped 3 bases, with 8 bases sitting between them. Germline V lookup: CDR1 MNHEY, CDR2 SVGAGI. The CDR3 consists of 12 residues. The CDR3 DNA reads TGTGCCAGCAGCTTGAGGTACACTGAAGCTTTCTTT. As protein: CASSLRYTEAFF.

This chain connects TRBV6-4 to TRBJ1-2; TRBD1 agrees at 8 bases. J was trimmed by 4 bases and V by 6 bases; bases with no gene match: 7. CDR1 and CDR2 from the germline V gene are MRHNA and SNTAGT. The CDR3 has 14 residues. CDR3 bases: TGTGCCAGCAGCGCAAAAGGACAGGGCTATGGCTACACCTTC. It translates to CASSAKGQGYGYTF.

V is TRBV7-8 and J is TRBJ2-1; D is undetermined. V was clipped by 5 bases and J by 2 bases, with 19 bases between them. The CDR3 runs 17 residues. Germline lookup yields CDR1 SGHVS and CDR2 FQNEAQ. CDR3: CASSPPRRIVPYNEQFF. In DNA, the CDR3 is TGTGCCAGCAGCCCACCCCGGAGAATAGTGCCCTACAATGAGCAGTTCTTC.

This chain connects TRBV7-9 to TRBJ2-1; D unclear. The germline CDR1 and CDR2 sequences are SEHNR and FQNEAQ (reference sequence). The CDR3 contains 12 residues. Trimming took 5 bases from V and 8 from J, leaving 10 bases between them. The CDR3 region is CASSMEQYEQFF. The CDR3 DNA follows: TGTGCCAGCAGCATGGAGCAGTATGAGCAGTTCTTC.

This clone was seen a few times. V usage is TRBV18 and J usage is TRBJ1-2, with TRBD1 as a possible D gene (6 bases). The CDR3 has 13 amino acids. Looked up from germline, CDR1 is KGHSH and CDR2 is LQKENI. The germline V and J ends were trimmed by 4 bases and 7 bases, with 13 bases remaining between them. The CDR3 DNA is TGTGCCAGCTCACGGGAACTGGACAGTGGCTACACCTTC. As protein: CASSRELDSGYTF.

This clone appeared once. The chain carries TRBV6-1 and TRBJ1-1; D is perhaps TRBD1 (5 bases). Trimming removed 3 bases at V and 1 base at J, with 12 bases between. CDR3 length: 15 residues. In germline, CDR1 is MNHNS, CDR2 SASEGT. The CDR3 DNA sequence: TGTGCCAGCAGTGACGCGGGGCCAAAGAACACTGAAGCTTTCTTT. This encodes CASSDAGPKNTEAFF.

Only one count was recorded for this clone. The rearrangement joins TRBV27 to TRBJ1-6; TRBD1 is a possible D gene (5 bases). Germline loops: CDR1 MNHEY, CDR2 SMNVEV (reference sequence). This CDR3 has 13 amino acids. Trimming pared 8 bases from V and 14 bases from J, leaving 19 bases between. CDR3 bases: TGTGCCAGCGGGGGGGAGGGCCAGGCGGCCCTCCACTTT. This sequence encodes CASGGEGQAALHF.

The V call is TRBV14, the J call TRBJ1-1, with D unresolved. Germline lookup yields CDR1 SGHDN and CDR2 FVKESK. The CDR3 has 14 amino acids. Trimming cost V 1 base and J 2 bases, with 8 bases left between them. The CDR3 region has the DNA TGTGCCAGCAGCCAAGTAGTTGGTAACACTGAAGCTTTCTTT. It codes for CASSQVVGNTEAFF.

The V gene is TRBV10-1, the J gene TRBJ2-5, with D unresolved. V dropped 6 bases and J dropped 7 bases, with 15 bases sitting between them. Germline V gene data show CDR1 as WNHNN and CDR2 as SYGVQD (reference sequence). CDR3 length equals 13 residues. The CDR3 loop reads CASSLVAAGTQYF. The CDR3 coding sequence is TGCGCCAGCAGCCTCGTAGCCGCCGGGACCCAGTACTTC.

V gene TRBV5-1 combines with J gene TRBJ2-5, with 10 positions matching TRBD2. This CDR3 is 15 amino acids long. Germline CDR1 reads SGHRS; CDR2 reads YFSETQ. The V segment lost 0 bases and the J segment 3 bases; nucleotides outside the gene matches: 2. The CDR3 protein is CASSLVTSGKETQYF. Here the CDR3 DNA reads TGCGCCAGCAGCTTGGTTACTAGCGGGAAAGAGACCCAGTACTTC.

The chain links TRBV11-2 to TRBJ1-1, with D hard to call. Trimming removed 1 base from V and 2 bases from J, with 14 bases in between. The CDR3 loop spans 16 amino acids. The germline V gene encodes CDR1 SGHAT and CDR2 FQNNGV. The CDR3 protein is CASSLAGVSYNTEAFF. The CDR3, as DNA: TGTGCCAGCAGCTTAGCCGGTGTGTCCTACAACACTGAAGCTTTCTTT.

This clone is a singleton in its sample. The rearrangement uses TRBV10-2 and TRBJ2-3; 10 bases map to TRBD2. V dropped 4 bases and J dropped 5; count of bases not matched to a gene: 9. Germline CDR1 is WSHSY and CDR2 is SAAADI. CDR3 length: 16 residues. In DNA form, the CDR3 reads TGCGCCAGCAGTGTGGCGGCTAGCGGGAGACGAGATACGCAGTATTTT. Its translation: CASSVAASGRRDTQYF.

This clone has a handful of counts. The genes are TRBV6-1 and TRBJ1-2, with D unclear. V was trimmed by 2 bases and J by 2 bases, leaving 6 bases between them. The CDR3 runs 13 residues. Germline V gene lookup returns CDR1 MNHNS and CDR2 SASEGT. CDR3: CASSETGNYGYTF. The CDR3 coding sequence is TGTGCCAGCAGTGAAACCGGGAACTATGGCTACACCTTC.

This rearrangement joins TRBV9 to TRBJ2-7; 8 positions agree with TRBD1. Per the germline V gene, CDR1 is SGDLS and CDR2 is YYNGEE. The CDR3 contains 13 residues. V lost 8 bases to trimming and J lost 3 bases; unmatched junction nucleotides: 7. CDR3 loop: CARGDRRIYEQYF. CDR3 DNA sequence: TGTGCCAGGGGGGACAGGCGGATCTACGAGCAGTACTTC. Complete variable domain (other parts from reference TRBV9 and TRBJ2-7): DSGVTQTPKHLITATGQRVTLRCSPRSGDLSVYWYQQSLDQGLQFLIQYYNGEERAKGNILERFSAQQFPDLHSELNLSSLELGDSALYFCARGDRRIYEQYFGPGTRLTVT.

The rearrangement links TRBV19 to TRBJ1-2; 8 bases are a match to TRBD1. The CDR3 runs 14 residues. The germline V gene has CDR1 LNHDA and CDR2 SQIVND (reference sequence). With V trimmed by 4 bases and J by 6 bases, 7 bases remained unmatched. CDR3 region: CASSKGQDYHGYTF. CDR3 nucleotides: TGTGCCAGTAGTAAGGGACAGGACTATCATGGCTACACCTTC. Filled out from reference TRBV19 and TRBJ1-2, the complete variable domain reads DGGITQSPKYLFRKEGQNVTLSCEQNLNHDAMYWYRQDPGQGLRLIYYSQIVNDFQKGDIAEGYSVSREKKESFPLTVTSAQKNPTAFYLCASSKGQDYHGYTFGSGTRLTVV.

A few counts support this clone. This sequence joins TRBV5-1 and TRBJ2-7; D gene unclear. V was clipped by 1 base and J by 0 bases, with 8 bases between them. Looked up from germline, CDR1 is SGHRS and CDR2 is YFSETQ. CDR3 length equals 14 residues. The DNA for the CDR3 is TGCGCCAGCAGCTTGTTTTACAGCTCCTACGAGCAGTACTTC. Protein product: CASSLFYSSYEQYF.

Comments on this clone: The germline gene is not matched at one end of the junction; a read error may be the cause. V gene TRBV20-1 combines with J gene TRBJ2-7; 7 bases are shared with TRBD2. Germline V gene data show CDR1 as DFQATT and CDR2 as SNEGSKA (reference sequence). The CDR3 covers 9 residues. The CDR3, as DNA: TGCAGTGCTAGTTCGCGACTAGCTTTC. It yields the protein CSASSRLAF.

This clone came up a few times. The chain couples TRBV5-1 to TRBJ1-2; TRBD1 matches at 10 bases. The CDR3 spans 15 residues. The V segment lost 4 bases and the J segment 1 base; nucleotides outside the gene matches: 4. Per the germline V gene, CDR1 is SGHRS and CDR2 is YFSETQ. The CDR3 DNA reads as TGCGCCAGCAGCGCCGGGACAGGGGATAACTATGGCTACACCTTC. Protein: CASSAGTGDNYGYTF.